This T cell receptor (beta chain) is from a study of cytomegalovirus exposure and HLA in healthy donors. In the PCR, 60 Vbeta and 13 Jbeta primers were used. TCRdb keeps only in-frame clones here, not all; method: immunoSEQ multiplex PCR. In the table there are under 100,000 clones, around two thirds of which are singletons. A single count supports this clone. The antigen remains undetermined. Germline loops: CDR1 WNHNN, CDR2 SYGVQD (reference sequence). V shed 4 bases and J 6 bases; nucleotides not matched to a gene: 11. The CDR3 spans 16 residues. Study-wide results and limits: Within an earlier analysis, most TCR beta V segments proved productive either about 90% or about 30% of the time. The number of N-insertions in an Asian-associated ancestry cluster was reportedly below the roughly 620-donor mean in a later analysis. Later analysis identified a missense DCLRE1C variant that was linked to TCR beta V- and J-gene trimming.

Input material: PBMCs. The chain combines TRBV10-1 with TRBJ2-3, with 9 bases matching TRBD2. This TCR was sampled from a woman aged 30 to 39 in good health and CMV-seropositive. The DNA for the CDR3 is TGCGCCAGCAGTGTCGCACTAGCGGGTGCTCAGGATACGCAGTATTTT. Translation: CASSVALAGAQDTQYF.